Following are 14 T cell receptor beta chains from one sample sequenced in a study of graft-versus-host responses after intestinal transplantation. This table comes from immunoSEQ multiplex PCR, and its TCRdb copy is limited to in-frame clones, with some not included. The sample contains about 43,000 clones, about 94% of which appear only once. This sample comprised PBMCs, obtained around 330 days after intestinal transplant. The receptors here all came from a human patient who received an intestinal transplant, so some T cells may come from the graft donor.

The V call is TRBV6-6, the J call TRBJ1-3, with D uncertain. Trimming took off 0 bases at V and 2 bases at J, with 11 bases between the two ends. The CDR3 is 16 amino acids. Per the germline V gene, CDR1 is MNHNY and CDR2 is SVGAGI (reference sequence). This chain's CDR3 is CASSYSNPATGNTIYF. The CDR3 nucleotides read TGTGCCAGCAGTTACTCGAACCCGGCAACTGGAAACACCATATATTTT.

The rearrangement uses TRBV5-1 and TRBJ1-1; 7 positions match TRBD1. CDR3 size: 16 residues. Germline V gene lookup returns CDR1 SGHRS and CDR2 YFSETQ. V lost 4 bases, J lost 2 bases, and 11 bases stayed unmatched. The CDR3 sequence: CASSPGQRPVNTEAFF. The CDR3 DNA is TGCGCCAGCAGCCCGGGACAGCGTCCTGTTAACACTGAAGCTTTCTTT.

The chain recombines TRBV6-5 with TRBJ2-5; 8 nucleotides agree with TRBD2. V was clipped by 2 bases and J by 3 bases; unmatched bases: 2. Germline V CDR1 and CDR2: MNHEY, SVGAGI. This CDR3 comprises 14 residues. CDR3 residues: CASSYGSGEETQYF. The CDR3 nucleotides are TGTGCCAGCAGTTACGGTAGCGGGGAAGAGACCCAGTACTTC.

V usage is TRBV6-1 and J usage is TRBJ2-7; D is uncertain. Trimming took off 0 bases at V and 0 bases at J, with 3 bases between the two ends. Per germline, CDR1 MNHNS and CDR2 SASEGT. CDR3 length equals 13 residues. The CDR3 loop is CASSEADSYEQYF. CDR3 coding DNA: TGTGCCAGCAGTGAAGCAGACTCCTACGAGCAGTACTTC.

This chain connects TRBV5-5 to TRBJ1-6; TRBD1 matches 9 bases. This CDR3 spans 15 amino acids. V shed 4 bases, J shed 5 bases, and the junction held 4 bases outside the gene matches. Germline lookup yields CDR1 SGHKS and CDR2 YYEKEE (reference sequence). CDR3 coding DNA: TGTGCCAGCAGCCCCCGGACAGGGGATAATTCACCCCTCCACTTT. Its protein product is CASSPRTGDNSPLHF.

The chain combines TRBV5-4 with TRBJ2-3, with 8 nucleotides matching TRBD2. Germline lookup yields CDR1 SGHNT and CDR2 YYREEE (reference sequence). The ends lost 4 bases at V and 5 bases at J; junction bases unmatched: 6. This CDR3 is built from 14 residues. The CDR3 nucleotides read TGTGCCAGCAGCCCGGGCAGCGGGAGAGATACGCAGTATTTT. Its protein product is CASSPGSGRDTQYF.

V gene TRBV4-1 combines with J gene TRBJ1-1; a weak D match, TRBD1 (5 bases). The CDR3 runs 16 residues. Germline loops: CDR1 MGHRA, CDR2 YSYEKL. The ends were cut back, 0 bases at V and 0 bases at J, with 11 bases in the middle. CDR3 protein: CASSQEGRAMNTEAFF. The CDR3 DNA is TGCGCCAGCAGCCAAGAGGGCAGGGCAATGAACACTGAAGCTTTCTTT.

The genes are TRBV10-3 and TRBJ2-5; D is perhaps TRBD2 (11 bases). The germline gives CDR1 ENHRY, CDR2 SYGVKD. Trimming left V 3 bases short and J 3 bases short, with 29 bases between. This CDR3 has 20 amino acids. For the CDR3, the DNA is TGTGCCATCAGTGATCGACAGGGGGCTAGGGGACTAGCGGACAAAGAGACCCAGTACTTC. It is translated as CAISDRQGARGLADKETQYF.

The rearrangement joins TRBV6-6 to TRBJ2-1; a weak D match, TRBD2 (5 bases). Germline V gene data show CDR1 as MNHNY and CDR2 as SVGAGI (reference sequence). V was clipped by 0 bases and J by 3 bases, with 9 bases between them. This CDR3 has 15 amino acids. In nucleotides, the CDR3 is TGTGCCAGCAGTTACTCGGCGGGTCTCTACAATGAGCAGTTCTTC. Encoded protein: CASSYSAGLYNEQFF.

The chain joins TRBV6-1 to TRBJ1-5; D gene uncertain. The CDR3 length is 13 residues. The germline V gene has CDR1 MNHNS and CDR2 SASEGT. Between the trimmed V and J ends, which lost 6 bases and 7 bases, there was a span of 13 bases. The CDR3 spells CASRWRENQPQHF. Written as DNA, the CDR3 is TGTGCCAGCAGATGGAGAGAAAACCAGCCCCAGCATTTT.

The chain has TRBV18 and TRBJ1-6; 7 bases agree with TRBD1. The germline gives CDR1 KGHSH, CDR2 LQKENI. After removal of 3 bases from V and 6 bases from J, the junction contained 8 bases not matched to a gene. The CDR3 covers 16 residues. CDR3 nucleotide sequence: TGTGCCAGCTCACCCAATACGGGACAGACTAATTCACCCCTCCACTTT. Protein sequence: CASSPNTGQTNSPLHF. Looking up the rest from reference TRBV18 and TRBJ1-6 gives the full variable domain: NAGVMQNPRHLVRRRGQEARLRCSPMKGHSHVYWYRQLPEEGLKFMVYLQKENIIDESGMPKERFSAEFPKEGPSILRIQQVVRGDSAAYFCASSPNTGQTNSPLHFGNGTRLTVT.

This clone was seen just once. The chain combines TRBV7-9 with TRBJ2-5, with 8 bases that match TRBD2. V trimming: 5 bases; J trimming: 4 bases; junction bases outside the gene matches: 12. The germline V gene encodes CDR1 SEHNR and CDR2 FQNEAQ (reference sequence). CDR3 length: 16 residues. The CDR3 region is CASSPPRGGFPETQYF. As DNA, the CDR3 is TGTGCCAGCAGCCCCCCTCGGGGGGGCTTTCCAGAGACCCAGTACTTC.

This sequence joins TRBV7-2 and TRBJ1-5, with 7 bases aligning to TRBD1. This CDR3 has 15 residues. Germline loops: CDR1 SGHTA, CDR2 FQGNSA. V trimming: 3 bases; J trimming: 0 bases; junction bases outside the gene matches: 2. The CDR3 loop is CASSFGTASNQPQHF. Written as DNA, the CDR3 is TGTGCCAGCAGCTTCGGGACAGCTAGCAATCAGCCCCAGCATTTT.

The rearrangement uses TRBV19 and TRBJ2-1; 9 bases line up with TRBD1. CDR3 size: 16 residues. The V gene's germline CDR1 is LNHDA and CDR2 SQIVND (reference sequence). The ends lost 5 bases at V and 6 bases at J; junction bases unmatched: 11. The CDR3 is CASSPLPGQGTNEQFF. CDR3 nucleotides: TGTGCCAGTAGTCCCCTACCGGGACAGGGAACCAATGAGCAGTTCTTC.